This T cell receptor beta chain was obtained from a study of T cells in Graves' hyperthyroidism and ophthalmopathy. Study-level points and caveats: The model identified upcoming ophthalmopathy a median around 6 months ahead of onset.

TCR beta CDR3 region amplification was performed from RNA transcripts. The HTBI primer set served for first-round RT-PCR of the TCR CDR3. TCRdb called the multiplex PCR reads again in MiXCR, with one record for every CDR3 protein. The data contain 550,000 to 800,000 distinct CDR3 sequences, around 17% of them seen just once; the ten biggest clones take up roughly 8%. This clonotype turned up a few times. Its target is unknown. The specimen sequenced was blood. This sequence was found in a man aged 18 to 29 with Graves' hyperthyroidism.

This CDR3 reads CASSAGAFADTQYF. The CDR3, as DNA: TGCGCCAGCAGTGCGGGAGCCTTCGCAGATACGCAGTATTTT. V usage is TRBV5-1 and J usage is TRBJ2-3, with TRBD2 matching 7 bases. CDR3 length: 14 residues. Trimming took 5 bases from V and 4 from J; bases not matched to a gene: 7. Germline-derived CDR1 and CDR2 are SGHRS and YFSETQ. Variable domain in full (rest from reference TRBV5-1 and TRBJ2-3): KAGVTQTPRYLIKTRGQQVTLSCSPISGHRSVSWYQQTPGQGLQFLFEYFSETQRNKGNFPGRFSGRQFSNSRSEMNVSTLELGDSALYLCASSAGAFADTQYFGPGTRLTVL.